This TCR beta chain was recovered during a study of shared clonotypes between healthy human individuals. Looking at the study overall: The plates for each donor numbered three CD4 naive, three CD4 memory, two CD8 naive and one CD8 memory.

With V trimmed by 3 bases and J by 5 bases, 7 bases remained unmatched. The CDR3 spans 13 residues. CDR1 is GTSNPN and CDR2 is SVGIG in the germline V gene (reference sequence). This clone was seen only once. Several immunoSEQ 96-well plates shared each subset's DNA, each plate a replicate. Using immunoSEQ multiplex PCR, the repertoire was profiled, and TCRdb retains in-frame clones only, with some absent. The sample has over a million clones, around 76% seen once; the top ten hold approximately 1.3%. CD45RA-negative memory and CD45RA+ naive subsets were split from the CD4+ cells. The genes are TRBV30 and TRBJ2-7; 7 bases match TRBD1. The TCR sequence derives from a man between 18 and 35 years old in good health. Sequencing input: memory CD4+ T cells sorted from blood. Subset noted: CD45RA-negative fraction. This CDR3 reads CAWRQGMRHEQYF. Written as DNA, the CDR3 is TGTGCCTGGAGACAGGGGATGAGACACGAGCAGTACTTC.